Following are 17 T cell receptor beta chains from one sample sequenced in a study of Ad26.COV2.S vaccination and SARS-CoV-2 variants. Treatment denoted: around 19 received Ad26.COV2.S at low or high dose, single or two shots; several received placebo; per-sample allocation not given. The samples were gathered on day 63 after the first injection of vaccine or placebo. TCRdb keeps only in-frame clones here, not all; method: immunoSEQ multiplex PCR. The profile shows a few hundred thousand clones, approximately 90% of them singletons. This specimen consisted of peripheral blood, obtained in a trial of Ad26.COV2.S vaccine versus placebo. The receptors come from a person between 18 and 60 years old who received the Ad26.COV2.S COVID-19 vaccine or a placebo.

V is TRBV11-2 and J is TRBJ1-4; no clear D gene. Trimming stripped 5 bases from V and 7 bases from J, with 14 bases between. The germline V gene has CDR1 SGHAT and CDR2 FQNNGV. The CDR3 extends over 14 amino acids. The CDR3: CASSDGPVAEKLFF. The CDR3 DNA is TGTGCCAGCAGCGACGGTCCGGTCGCTGAAAAACTGTTTTTT.

The genes are TRBV5-4 and TRBJ2-3; D remains unclear. This CDR3 spans 13 amino acids. The germline gives CDR1 SGHNT, CDR2 YYREEE (reference sequence). V was pared by 3 bases and J by 3 bases, with 8 bases between. In DNA form, the CDR3 reads TGTGCCAGCAGCTATCCGATGACAGATACGCAGTATTTT. Amino acids: CASSYPMTDTQYF. The entire variable domain, with the rest obtained from reference TRBV5-4 and TRBJ2-3, is as follows: ETGVTQSPTHLIKTRGQQVTLRCSSQSGHNTVSWYQQALGQGPQFIFQYYREEENGRGNFPPRFSGLQFPNYSSELNVNALELDDSALYLCASSYPMTDTQYFGPGTRLTVL.

V usage is TRBV7-2 and J usage is TRBJ2-3; the D gene could be TRBD1 or TRBD2 (5 bases each). V lost 0 bases, J lost 5 bases, and 9 bases lay in between. This CDR3 contains 14 residues. Germline CDR1 and CDR2: SGHTA and FQGNSA. The CDR3 nucleotides are TGTGCCAGCAGCTTAGCGGGACCAATAGATACGCAGTATTTT. This translates into CASSLAGPIDTQYF.

The DNA for the CDR3 is TGTGCCAGTAGAGACAGGGACTATGGCTACACCTTC. It codes for CASRDRDYGYTF. V and J are TRBV19 and TRBJ1-2; 7 bases fit TRBD1. The germline V gene has CDR1 LNHDA and CDR2 SQIVND (reference sequence). Germline trimming cut 6 bases from V and 3 bases from J; bases unmatched to any gene: 1. The CDR3 is 12 residues long.

The V call is TRBV7-2, the J call TRBJ2-7; 8 nucleotides line up with TRBD2. This CDR3 contains 16 residues. In germline, CDR1 is SGHTA, CDR2 FQGNSA. Unmatched junction bases numbered 13, after V lost 7 bases and J lost 2 bases. The CDR3 loop reads CASTLDQAGVAYEQYF. The CDR3, as DNA: TGTGCCAGCACCTTGGACCAAGCGGGGGTTGCCTACGAGCAGTACTTC.

V usage is TRBV10-3 and J usage is TRBJ2-6; D gene uncertain. The germline gives CDR1 ENHRY, CDR2 SYGVKD. The CDR3 has 14 amino acids. V lost 7 bases, J lost 4 bases, and 11 bases lay in between. The CDR3 bases are TGTGCCATCACCCGAGACCCCGGGGCCAACGTCCTGACTTTC. It is translated as CAITRDPGANVLTF.

The V and J genes are TRBV7-2 and TRBJ1-5, with D maybe TRBD1 (6 bases). Trimming took off 5 bases at V and 1 base at J, with 15 bases between the two ends. The CDR3 is 16 residues long. Germline assignment: CDR1 SGHTA and CDR2 FQGNSA. The CDR3 nucleotides read TGTGCCAGCAGCGATGGACAGATCAGGAGCAATCAGCCCCAGCATTTT. This translates into CASSDGQIRSNQPQHF.

This chain joins TRBV7-9 and TRBJ2-3, with 8 bases identical to TRBD2. Germline assignment: CDR1 SEHNR and CDR2 FQNEAQ (reference sequence). Trimming cost V 4 bases and J 2 bases; bases outside gene matches: 5. The CDR3 has 15 residues. The CDR3 DNA is TGTGCCAGCAGCTCCATAGCGGGGATCACAGATACGCAGTATTTT. As protein: CASSSIAGITDTQYF.

This clone has a single count. The chain joins TRBV19 to TRBJ1-6; D uncertain. CDR1 and CDR2 (germline): LNHDA, SQIVND (reference sequence). The CDR3 runs to 17 residues. V gave up 5 bases and J gave up 6 bases, with 20 bases separating them. CDR3 sequence reads: CASSPVSLRGSNSPLHF. The CDR3 DNA is TGTGCCAGTAGTCCGGTTAGTCTTCGGGGTTCTAATTCACCCCTCCACTTT.

The genes are TRBV27 and TRBJ2-7, with D possibly being TRBD1 or TRBD2 (5 bases each). V lost 6 bases, J lost 0 bases, and 9 bases lay in between. CDR3 size: 13 residues. Germline CDR1 and CDR2: MNHEY and SMNVEV (reference sequence). The DNA for the CDR3 is TGTGCCAGCAGGGGACGACCCTCCTACGAGCAGTACTTC. Protein sequence: CASRGRPSYEQYF.

The V call is TRBV28, the J call TRBJ1-6, with a weak D call TRBD1 (5 bases). V was trimmed by 3 bases and J by 4 bases, leaving 16 bases between them. The germline CDR1 and CDR2 sequences are MDHEN and SYDVKM. The CDR3 is 17 residues long. Here the CDR3 DNA reads TGTGCCAGCAGTTTTCGAACAGGTCTGGGATATAATTCACCCCTCCACTTT. Translation gives CASSFRTGLGYNSPLHF.

The chain links TRBV14 to TRBJ1-2; TRBD1 is a possible D gene (5 bases). V lost 1 base, J lost 4 bases, and 10 bases lay in between. CDR1 and CDR2 (germline): SGHDN, FVKESK. This CDR3 has 14 residues. The CDR3 sequence is CASSQGLDTYGYTF. CDR3 nucleotide sequence: TGTGCCAGCAGCCAAGGTTTGGACACCTATGGCTACACCTTC.

V is TRBV3-1 (or the pseudogene TRBV3-2) and J is TRBJ2-3; 8 bases fit TRBD1. Germline V gene data show CDR1 as LGHDT and CDR2 as YNNKEL (reference sequence). V shed 4 bases and J 6 bases; nucleotides not matched to a gene: 12. CDR3 length equals 16 residues. CDR3 DNA sequence: TGTGCCAGCAGCCGACAGGGGAGACAAGATGGGGATACGCAGTATTTT. It translates to CASSRQGRQDGDTQYF.

This chain links TRBV18 with TRBJ1-1, with unresolved D. The CDR3 is 11 amino acids. Germline V gene sequence: CDR1 KGHSH, CDR2 LQKENI. With 3 bases removed from V and 4 bases from J, the gap between germline ends came to 3 bases. Written as DNA, the CDR3 is TGTGCCAGCTCACCGGGCACTGAAGCTTTCTTT. It encodes CASSPGTEAFF.

The chain employs TRBV24-1 and TRBJ2-3, with TRBD2 as a possible D gene (5 bases). V was trimmed by 4 bases and J by 6 bases, leaving 10 bases between them. There are 13 residues in the CDR3. Germline-derived CDR1 and CDR2 are KGHDR and SFDVKD. CDR3 bases: TGTGCCACCAGTGACCAGCGGACGGATACGCAGTATTTT. Amino acids: CATSDQRTDTQYF.

This sequence joins TRBV9 and TRBJ2-3, with 9 bases that match TRBD2. Germline V gives CDR1 SGDLS, CDR2 YYNGEE. The length of the CDR3 is 16 residues. The V and J ends lost 0 bases and 6 bases, in that order; junction bases with no gene match: 8. The CDR3 bases are TGTGCCAGCAGCGTAGCTCGGCGGGGGGGCCTGGATACGCAGTATTTT. As protein: CASSVARRGGLDTQYF.

This chain joins TRBV4-1 and TRBJ1-2; 7 bases fit TRBD1. There are 15 residues in the CDR3. V gave up 4 bases and J gave up 7 bases; unmatched junction bases: 12. The germline CDR1 and CDR2 sequences are MGHRA and YSYEKL. For the CDR3, the DNA is TGCGCCAGCAGCCCCCTCGGGGCAGGGGGGACTGGCTACACCTTC. Protein sequence: CASSPLGAGGTGYTF.